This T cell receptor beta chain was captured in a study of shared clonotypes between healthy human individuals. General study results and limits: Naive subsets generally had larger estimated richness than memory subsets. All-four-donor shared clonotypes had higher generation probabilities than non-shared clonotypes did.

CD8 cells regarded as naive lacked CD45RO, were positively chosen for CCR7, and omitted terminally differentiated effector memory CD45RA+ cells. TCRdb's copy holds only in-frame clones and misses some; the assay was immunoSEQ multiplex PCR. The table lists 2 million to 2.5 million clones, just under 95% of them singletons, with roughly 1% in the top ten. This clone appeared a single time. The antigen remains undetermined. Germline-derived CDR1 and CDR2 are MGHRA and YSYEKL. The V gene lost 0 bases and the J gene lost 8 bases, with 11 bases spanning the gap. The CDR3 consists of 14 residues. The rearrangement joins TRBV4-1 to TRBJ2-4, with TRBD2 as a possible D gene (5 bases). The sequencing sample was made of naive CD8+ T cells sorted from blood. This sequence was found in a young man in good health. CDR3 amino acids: CASSQEGSQDIQYF. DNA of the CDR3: TGCGCCAGCAGCCAAGAAGGGAGTCAGGACATTCAGTACTTC.